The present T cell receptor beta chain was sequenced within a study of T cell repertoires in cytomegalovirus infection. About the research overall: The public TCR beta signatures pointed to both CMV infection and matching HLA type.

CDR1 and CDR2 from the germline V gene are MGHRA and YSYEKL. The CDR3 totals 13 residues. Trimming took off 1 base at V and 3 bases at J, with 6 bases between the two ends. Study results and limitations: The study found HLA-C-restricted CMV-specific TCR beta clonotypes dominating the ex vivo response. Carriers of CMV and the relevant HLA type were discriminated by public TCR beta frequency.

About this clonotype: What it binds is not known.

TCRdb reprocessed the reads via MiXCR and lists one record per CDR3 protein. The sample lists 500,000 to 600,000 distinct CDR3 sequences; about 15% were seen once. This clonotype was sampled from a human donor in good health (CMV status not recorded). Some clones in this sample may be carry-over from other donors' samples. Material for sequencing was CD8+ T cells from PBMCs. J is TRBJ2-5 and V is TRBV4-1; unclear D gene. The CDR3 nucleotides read TGCGCCAGCAGCCAAGTCGTGGAAGAGACCCAGTACTTC. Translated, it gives CASSQVVEETQYF.